These 3 T cell receptor beta chains came from one sample sequenced in a study of spatial heterogeneity in lung cancer. One entry per CDR3 protein, called by TCRdb with MiXCR from the 5' RACE reads. The table lists some 10,000 distinct CDR3 sequences, around 9.3% of them singletons, with under 30% in the top ten. The time point here: sample taken at primary tumor resection. Unsorted whole RNA from tumor, nontumor lung or frozen PBMC underwent sequencing. The sample in question was PBMCs, obtained at surgery. The source is a male donor with early-stage non-small cell lung cancer.

This clonotype has at least ten counts. The chain carries TRBV29-1 and TRBJ2-2, with 9 nucleotides matching TRBD1. This CDR3 is 13 amino acids long. The V gene's germline CDR1 is SQVTM and CDR2 ANQGSEA. J lost 6 bases, V lost 7 bases, and 6 bases had no gene match. The CDR3: CSAGDRAAGELFF. In nucleotides, the CDR3 is TGCAGCGCCGGGGACAGGGCAGCCGGGGAGCTGTTTTTT.

This clonotype is medium-sized (0.01 to 0.1%). J is TRBJ1-2 and V is TRBV20-1; tentatively, D is TRBD1 (5 bases). The CDR3 spans 16 residues. V dropped 0 bases and J dropped 5 bases, with 19 bases sitting between them. Per the germline V gene, CDR1 is DFQATT and CDR2 is SNEGSKA (reference sequence). The CDR3 spells CSARDNAPYQGYGYTF. In nucleotides, the CDR3 is TGCAGTGCTAGAGATAATGCCCCCTACCAGGGTTATGGCTACACCTTC.

This clonotype ranks as medium-sized. The V gene is TRBV20-1, the J gene TRBJ1-1; D not certain. Per germline, CDR1 DFQATT and CDR2 SNEGSKA (reference sequence). Trimming pared 3 bases from V and 7 bases from J, leaving 6 bases between. The CDR3 loop spans 10 amino acids. CDR3 in amino acids: CSASRSEAFF. In DNA form, the CDR3 reads TGCAGTGCTAGTCGGAGTGAAGCTTTCTTT.